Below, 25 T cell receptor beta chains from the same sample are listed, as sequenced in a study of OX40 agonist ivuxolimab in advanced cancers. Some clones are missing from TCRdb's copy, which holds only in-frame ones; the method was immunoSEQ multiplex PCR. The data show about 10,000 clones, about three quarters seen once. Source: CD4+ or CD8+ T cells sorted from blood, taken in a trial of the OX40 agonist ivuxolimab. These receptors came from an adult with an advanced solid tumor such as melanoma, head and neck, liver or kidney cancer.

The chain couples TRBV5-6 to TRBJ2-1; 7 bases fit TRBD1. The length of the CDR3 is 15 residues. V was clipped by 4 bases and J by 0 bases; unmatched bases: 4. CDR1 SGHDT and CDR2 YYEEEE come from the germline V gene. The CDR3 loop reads CASSTDRVSYNEQFF. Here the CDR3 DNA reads TGTGCCAGCAGCACCGACAGGGTCTCCTACAATGAGCAGTTCTTC.

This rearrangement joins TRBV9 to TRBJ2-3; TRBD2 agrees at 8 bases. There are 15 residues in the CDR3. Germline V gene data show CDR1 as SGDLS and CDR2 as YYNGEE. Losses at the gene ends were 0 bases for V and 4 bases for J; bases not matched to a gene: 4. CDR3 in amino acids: CASSVDSGKADTQYF. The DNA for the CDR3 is TGTGCCAGCAGCGTAGATAGCGGGAAGGCAGATACGCAGTATTTT.

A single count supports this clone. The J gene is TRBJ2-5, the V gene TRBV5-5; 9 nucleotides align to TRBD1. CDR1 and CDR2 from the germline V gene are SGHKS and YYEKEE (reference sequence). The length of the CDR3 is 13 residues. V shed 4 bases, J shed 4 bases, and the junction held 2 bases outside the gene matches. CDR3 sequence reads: CASSTGQGETQYF. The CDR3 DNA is TGTGCCAGCAGCACGGGACAGGGAGAGACCCAGTACTTC.

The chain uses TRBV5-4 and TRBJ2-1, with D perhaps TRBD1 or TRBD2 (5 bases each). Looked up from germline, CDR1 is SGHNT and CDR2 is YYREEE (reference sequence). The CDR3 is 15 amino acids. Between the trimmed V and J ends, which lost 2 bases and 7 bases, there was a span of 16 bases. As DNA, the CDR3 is TGTGCCAGCAGCTTTTACCGGGACCCAGGGAATGAGCAGTTCTTC. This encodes CASSFYRDPGNEQFF.

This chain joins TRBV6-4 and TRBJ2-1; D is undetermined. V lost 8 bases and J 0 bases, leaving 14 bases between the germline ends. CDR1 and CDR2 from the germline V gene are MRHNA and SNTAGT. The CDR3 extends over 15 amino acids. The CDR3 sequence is CASSPQSSSYNEQFF. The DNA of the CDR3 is TGTGCCAGCTCACCCCAATCTAGCTCCTACAATGAGCAGTTCTTC.

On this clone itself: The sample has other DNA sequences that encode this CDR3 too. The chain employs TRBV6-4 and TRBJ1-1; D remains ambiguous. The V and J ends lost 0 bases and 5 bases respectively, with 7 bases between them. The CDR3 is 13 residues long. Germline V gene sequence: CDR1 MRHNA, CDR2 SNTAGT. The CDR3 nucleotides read TGTGCCAGCAGTGACTCGTCACTTACTGAAGCTTTCTTT. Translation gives CASSDSSLTEAFF.

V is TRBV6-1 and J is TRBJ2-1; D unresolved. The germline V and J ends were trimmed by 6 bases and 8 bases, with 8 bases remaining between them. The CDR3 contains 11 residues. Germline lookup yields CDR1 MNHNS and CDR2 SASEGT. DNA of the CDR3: TGTGCCAGCAGAGACCGGCATGAGCAGTTCTTC. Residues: CASRDRHEQFF.

The CDR3 region has the DNA TGCGCCAGCAGTGGGACAGGGGAAACCTACGAGCAGTACTTC. Protein sequence: CASSGTGETYEQYF. The J gene is TRBJ2-7, the V gene TRBV4-1, with 10 bases aligning to TRBD1. Trimming cost V 6 bases and J 2 bases; bases outside gene matches: 4. Germline V gene data show CDR1 as MGHRA and CDR2 as YSYEKL. CDR3 length: 14 amino acids.

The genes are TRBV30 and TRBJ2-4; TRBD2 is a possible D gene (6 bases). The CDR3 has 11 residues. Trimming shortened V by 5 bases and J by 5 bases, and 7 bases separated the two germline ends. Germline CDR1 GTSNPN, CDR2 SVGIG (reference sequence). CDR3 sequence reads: CAWGEENIQYF. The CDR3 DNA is TGTGCCTGGGGGGAGGAAAACATTCAGTACTTC.

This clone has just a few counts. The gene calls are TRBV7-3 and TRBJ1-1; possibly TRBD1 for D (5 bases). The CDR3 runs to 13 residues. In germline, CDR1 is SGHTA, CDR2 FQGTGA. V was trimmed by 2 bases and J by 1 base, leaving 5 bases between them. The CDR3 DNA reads TGTGCCAGCAGCTTAGGGACGAACACTGAAGCTTTCTTT. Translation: CASSLGTNTEAFF.

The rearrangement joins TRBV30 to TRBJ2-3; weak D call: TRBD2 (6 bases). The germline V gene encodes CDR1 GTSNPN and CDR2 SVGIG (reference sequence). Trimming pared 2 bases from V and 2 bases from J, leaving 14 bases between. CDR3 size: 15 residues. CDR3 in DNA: TGTGCCTGGAGTAGTTTAGCGGACAACACAGATACGCAGTATTTT. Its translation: CAWSSLADNTDTQYF.

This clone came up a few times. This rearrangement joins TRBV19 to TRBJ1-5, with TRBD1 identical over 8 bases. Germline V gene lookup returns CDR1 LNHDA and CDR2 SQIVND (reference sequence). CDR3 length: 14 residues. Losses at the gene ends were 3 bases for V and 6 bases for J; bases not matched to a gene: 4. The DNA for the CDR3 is TGTGCCAGTAGTATGAGACAGGGGCTTCAGCCCCAGCATTTT. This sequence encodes CASSMRQGLQPQHF.

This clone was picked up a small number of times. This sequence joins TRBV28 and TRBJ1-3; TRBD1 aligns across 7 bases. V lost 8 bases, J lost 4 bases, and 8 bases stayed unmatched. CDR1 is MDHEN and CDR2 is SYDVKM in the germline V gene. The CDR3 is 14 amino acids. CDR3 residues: CASGSWDRGNTIYF. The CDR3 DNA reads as TGTGCCAGCGGATCATGGGACAGAGGAAACACCATATATTTT.

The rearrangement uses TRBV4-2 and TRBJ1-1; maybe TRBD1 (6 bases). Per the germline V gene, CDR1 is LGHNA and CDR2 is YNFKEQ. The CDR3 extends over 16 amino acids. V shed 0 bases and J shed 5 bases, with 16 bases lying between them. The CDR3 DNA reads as TGTGCCAGCAGCCAAGAAGTCCGAGGGGGGGGGACTGAAGCTTTCTTT. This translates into CASSQEVRGGGTEAFF.

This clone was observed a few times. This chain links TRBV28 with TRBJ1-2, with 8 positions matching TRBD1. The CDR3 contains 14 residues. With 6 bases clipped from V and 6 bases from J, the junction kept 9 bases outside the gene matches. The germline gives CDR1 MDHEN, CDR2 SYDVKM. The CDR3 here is CASRYPGGANGYTF. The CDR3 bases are TGTGCCAGCAGATACCCAGGGGGCGCAAATGGCTACACCTTC.

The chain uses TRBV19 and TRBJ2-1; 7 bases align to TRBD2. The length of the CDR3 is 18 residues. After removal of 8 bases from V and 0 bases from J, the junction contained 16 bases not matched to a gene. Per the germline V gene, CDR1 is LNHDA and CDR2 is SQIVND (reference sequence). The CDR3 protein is CASSDGLAVGGSYNEQFF. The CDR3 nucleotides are TGTGCCAGTTCCGACGGGCTAGCGGTGGGGGGCTCCTACAATGAGCAGTTCTTC.

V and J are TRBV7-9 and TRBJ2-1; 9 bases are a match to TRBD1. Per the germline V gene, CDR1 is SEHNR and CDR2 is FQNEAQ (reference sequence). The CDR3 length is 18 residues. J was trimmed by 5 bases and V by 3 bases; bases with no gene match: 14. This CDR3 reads CASSFGTGSTIGDNEQFF. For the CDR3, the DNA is TGTGCCAGCAGCTTCGGGACAGGGTCGACAATAGGGGACAATGAGCAGTTCTTC. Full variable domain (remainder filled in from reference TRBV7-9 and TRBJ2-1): DTGVSQNPRHKITKRGQNVTFRCDPISEHNRLYWYRQTLGQGPEFLTYFQNEAQLEKSRLLSDRFSAERPKGSFSTLEIQRTEQGDSAMYLCASSFGTGSTIGDNEQFFGPGTRLTVL.

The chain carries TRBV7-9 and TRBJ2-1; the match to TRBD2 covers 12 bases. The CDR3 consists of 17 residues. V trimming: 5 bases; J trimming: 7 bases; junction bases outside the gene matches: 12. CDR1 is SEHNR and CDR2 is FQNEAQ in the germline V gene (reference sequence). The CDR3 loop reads CASSPGTSGLIDNEQFF. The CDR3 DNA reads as TGTGCCAGCAGCCCTGGGACTAGCGGGCTGATTGATAATGAGCAGTTCTTC. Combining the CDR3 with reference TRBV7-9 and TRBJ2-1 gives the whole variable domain DTGVSQNPRHKITKRGQNVTFRCDPISEHNRLYWYRQTLGQGPEFLTYFQNEAQLEKSRLLSDRFSAERPKGSFSTLEIQRTEQGDSAMYLCASSPGTSGLIDNEQFFGPGTRLTVL.

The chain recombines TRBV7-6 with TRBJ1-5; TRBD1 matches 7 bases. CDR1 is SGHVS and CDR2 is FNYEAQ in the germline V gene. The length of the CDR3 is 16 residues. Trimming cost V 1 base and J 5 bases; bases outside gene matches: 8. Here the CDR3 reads CASSLDWGDSDQPQHF. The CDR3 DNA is TGTGCCAGCAGCTTAGACTGGGGGGACAGCGATCAGCCCCAGCATTTT. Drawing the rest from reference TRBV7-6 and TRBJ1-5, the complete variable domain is GAGVSQSPRYKVTKRGQDVALRCDPISGHVSLYWYRQALGQGPEFLTYFNYEAQQDKSGLPNDRFSAERPEGSISTLTIQRTEQRDSAMYRCASSLDWGDSDQPQHFGDGTRLSIL.

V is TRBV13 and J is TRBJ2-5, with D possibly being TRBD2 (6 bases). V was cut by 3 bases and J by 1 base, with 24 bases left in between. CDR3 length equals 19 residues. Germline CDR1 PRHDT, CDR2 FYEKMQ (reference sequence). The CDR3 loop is CASSFYYSERRDLQETQYF. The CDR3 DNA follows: TGTGCCAGCAGCTTCTATTACAGCGAAAGGCGGGACCTCCAAGAGACCCAGTACTTC.

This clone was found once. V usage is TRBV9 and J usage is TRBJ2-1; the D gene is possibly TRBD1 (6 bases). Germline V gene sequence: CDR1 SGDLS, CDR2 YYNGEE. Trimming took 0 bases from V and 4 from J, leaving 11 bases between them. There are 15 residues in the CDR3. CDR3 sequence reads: CASSVAGQPYNEQFF. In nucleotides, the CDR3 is TGTGCCAGCAGCGTAGCTGGACAGCCATACAATGAGCAGTTCTTC.

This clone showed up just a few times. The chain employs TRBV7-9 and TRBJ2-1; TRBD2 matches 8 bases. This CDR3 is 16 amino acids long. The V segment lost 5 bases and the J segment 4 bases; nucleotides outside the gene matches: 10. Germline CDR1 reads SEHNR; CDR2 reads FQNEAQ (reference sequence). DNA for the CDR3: TGTGCCAGCAGCCCGCAAGCGGGAGTGGGATACAATGAGCAGTTCTTC. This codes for CASSPQAGVGYNEQFF.

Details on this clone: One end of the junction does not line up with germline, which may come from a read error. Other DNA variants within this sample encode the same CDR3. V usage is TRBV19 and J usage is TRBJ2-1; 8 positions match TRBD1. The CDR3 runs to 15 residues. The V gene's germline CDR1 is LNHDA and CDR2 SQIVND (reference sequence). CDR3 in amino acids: CASSIGQGALNEQFF. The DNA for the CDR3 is TGTGCTAGTAGTATAGGTCAGGGGGCACTCAATGAGCAGTTCTTC.

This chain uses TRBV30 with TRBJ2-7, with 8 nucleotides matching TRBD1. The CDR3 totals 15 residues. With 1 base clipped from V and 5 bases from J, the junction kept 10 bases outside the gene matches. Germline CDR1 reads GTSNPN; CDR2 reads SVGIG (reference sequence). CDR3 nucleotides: TGTGCCTGGAGTGCTACAGGGGGGTTCCCGCACGAGCAGTACTTC. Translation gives CAWSATGGFPHEQYF.

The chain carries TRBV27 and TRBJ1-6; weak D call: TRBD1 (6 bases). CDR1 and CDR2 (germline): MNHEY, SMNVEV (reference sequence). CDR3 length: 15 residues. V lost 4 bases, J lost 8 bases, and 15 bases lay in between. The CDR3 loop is CASSYLGGGDSPLHF. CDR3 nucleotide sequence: TGTGCCAGCAGTTATCTGGGAGGGGGGGATTCACCCCTCCACTTT.